The 7 T cell receptor beta chains below were found in one sample sequenced in a study of shared clonotypes between healthy human individuals. Libraries were prepared by immunoSEQ multiplex PCR; TCRdb keeps only in-frame clonotypes and omits some of them. Of 660,000 or so clones listed, around 96% are singletons. Naivety among CD8 cells was defined by CD45RO negativity and positive CCR7 selection, thereby excluding terminally differentiated effector memory CD45RA+ cells. Material: naive CD8+ T cells sorted from blood. Receptor source: a woman aged 25 to 45 in good health.

The rearrangement uses TRBV7-8 and TRBJ1-2; 7 bases agree with TRBD1. V gave up 5 bases and J gave up 4 bases; unmatched junction bases: 10. Germline values: CDR1 SGHVS, CDR2 FQNEAQ. This CDR3 comprises 15 residues. DNA of the CDR3: TGTGCCAGCAGCCCGGCGGTACAGGGGATCTATGGCTACACCTTC. Its translation is CASSPAVQGIYGYTF.

The CDR3 sequence is CASSFPWTEFNYGYTF. The CDR3 DNA is TGTGCCAGCAGCTTCCCATGGACGGAGTTTAACTATGGCTACACCTTC. The chain joins TRBV5-6 to TRBJ1-2; no clear D. The CDR3 is made up of 16 amino acids. The germline V gene encodes CDR1 SGHDT and CDR2 YYEEEE. Trimming removed 2 bases at V and 1 base at J, with 15 bases between.

The chain has TRBV5-4 and TRBJ2-7, with TRBD1 as a possible D gene (5 bases). The CDR3 runs to 13 residues. V was clipped by 2 bases and J by 6 bases, with 12 bases between them. Germline V CDR1 and CDR2: SGHNT, YYREEE (reference sequence). The CDR3 region is CASSFFGASEQYF. CDR3 coding DNA: TGTGCCAGCAGCTTTTTTGGGGCCTCCGAGCAGTACTTC.

This chain connects TRBV5-8 to TRBJ2-7; perhaps TRBD1 as D (6 bases). Germline-derived CDR1 and CDR2 are SGHTS and YDEGEE. This CDR3 has 16 residues. V lost 0 bases, J lost 0 bases, and 13 bases lay in between. The CDR3 DNA sequence: TGTGCCAGCAGCTTGGTTCTGGGGGCGACCTCCTACGAGCAGTACTTC. Amino acid sequence: CASSLVLGATSYEQYF.

This chain connects TRBV28 to TRBJ2-7, with TRBD2 matching over 8 bases. V trimming: 5 bases; J trimming: 2 bases; junction bases outside the gene matches: 8. This CDR3 region has 15 residues. Germline V gene sequence: CDR1 MDHEN, CDR2 SYDVKM. The CDR3 here is CASSPQSGGAYEQYF. Written as DNA, the CDR3 is TGTGCCAGCAGTCCCCAGTCGGGGGGGGCCTACGAGCAGTACTTC.

The chain has TRBV15 and TRBJ1-3; D unclear. V lost 0 bases to trimming and J lost 4 bases, with 13 bases between them. The CDR3 runs to 16 residues. The germline V gene has CDR1 LNHNV and CDR2 YYDKDF (reference sequence). CDR3 residues: CATSREYEGSGNTIYF. Here the CDR3 DNA reads TGTGCCACCAGCAGAGAGTATGAGGGCTCGGGAAACACCATATATTTT.

The chain is built from TRBV7-3 and TRBJ2-2; D perhaps matches TRBD2 (5 bases). V was cut by 5 bases and J by 5 bases, with 15 bases left in between. The CDR3 is made up of 15 amino acids. Germline V gives CDR1 SGHTA, CDR2 FQGTGA. CDR3 sequence: CASSPTGSITGELFF. The CDR3 DNA follows: TGTGCCAGCAGCCCTACGGGGTCTATTACCGGGGAGCTGTTTTTT.